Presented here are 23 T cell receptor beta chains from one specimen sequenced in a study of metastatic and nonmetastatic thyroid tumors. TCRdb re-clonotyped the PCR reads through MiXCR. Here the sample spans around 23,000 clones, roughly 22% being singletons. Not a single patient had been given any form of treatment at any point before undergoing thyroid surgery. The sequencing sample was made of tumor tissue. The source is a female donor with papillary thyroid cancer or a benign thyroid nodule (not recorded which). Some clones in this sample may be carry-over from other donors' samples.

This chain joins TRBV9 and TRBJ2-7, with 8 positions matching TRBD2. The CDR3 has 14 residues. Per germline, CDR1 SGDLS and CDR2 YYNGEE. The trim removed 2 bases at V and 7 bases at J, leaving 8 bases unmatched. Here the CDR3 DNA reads TGTGCCAGCAGCGTTGGAGCGGGAGCAGGAGAGCAGTACTTC. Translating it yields CASSVGAGAGEQYF. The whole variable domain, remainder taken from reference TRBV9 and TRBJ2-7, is DSGVTQTPKHLITATGQRVTLRCSPRSGDLSVYWYQQSLDQGLQFLIQYYNGEERAKGNILERFSAQQFPDLHSELNLSSLELGDSALYFCASSVGAGAGEQYFGPGTRLTVT.

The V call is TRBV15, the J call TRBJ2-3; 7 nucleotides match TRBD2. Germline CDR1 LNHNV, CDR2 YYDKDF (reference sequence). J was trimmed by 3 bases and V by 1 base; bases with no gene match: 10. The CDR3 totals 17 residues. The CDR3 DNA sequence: TGTGCCACCAGCAGAGGCCCCTCTCGCGGGAGTACAGATACGCAGTATTTT. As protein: CATSRGPSRGSTDTQYF.

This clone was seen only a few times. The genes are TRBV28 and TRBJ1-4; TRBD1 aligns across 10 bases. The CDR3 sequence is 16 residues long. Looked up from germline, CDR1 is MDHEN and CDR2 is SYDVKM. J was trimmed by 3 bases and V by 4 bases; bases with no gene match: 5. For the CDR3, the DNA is TGTGCCAGCAGTTCCGACAGGGGGCAGGCTAATGAAAAACTGTTTTTT. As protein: CASSSDRGQANEKLFF.

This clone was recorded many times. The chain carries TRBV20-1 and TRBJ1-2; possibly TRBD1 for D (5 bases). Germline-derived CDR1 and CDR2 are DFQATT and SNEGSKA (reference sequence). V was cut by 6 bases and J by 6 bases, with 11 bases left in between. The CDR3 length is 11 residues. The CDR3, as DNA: TGCAGTGCCGGGCGGGGGGATGGCTACACCTTC. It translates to CSAGRGDGYTF.

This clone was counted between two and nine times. This CDR3 reads CASSPSGERNSPLHF. The CDR3 DNA reads TGTGCCAGCAGTCCCAGTGGGGAGAGAAATTCACCCCTCCACTTT. The rearrangement joins TRBV28 to TRBJ1-6, with D unresolved. V gave up 5 bases and J gave up 7 bases, with 15 bases separating them. The CDR3 is 15 residues long. Germline loops: CDR1 MDHEN, CDR2 SYDVKM.

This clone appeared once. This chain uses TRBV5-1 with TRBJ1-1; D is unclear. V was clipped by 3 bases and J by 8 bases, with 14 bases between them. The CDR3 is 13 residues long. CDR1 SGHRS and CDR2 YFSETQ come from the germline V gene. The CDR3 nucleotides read TGCGCCAGCAGCTCGGACCTTCGACAAGAAGCTTTCTTT. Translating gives CASSSDLRQEAFF.

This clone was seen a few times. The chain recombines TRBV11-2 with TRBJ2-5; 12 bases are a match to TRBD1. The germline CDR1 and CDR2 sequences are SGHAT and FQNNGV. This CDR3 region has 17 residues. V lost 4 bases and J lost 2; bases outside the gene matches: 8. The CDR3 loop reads CASSYPGQGALQETQYF. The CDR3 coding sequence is TGTGCCAGCAGCTACCCGGGACAGGGGGCCCTTCAAGAGACCCAGTACTTC.

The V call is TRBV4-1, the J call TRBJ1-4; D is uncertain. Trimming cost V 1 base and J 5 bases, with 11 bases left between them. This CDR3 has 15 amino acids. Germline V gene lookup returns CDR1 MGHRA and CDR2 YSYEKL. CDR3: CASSQVRAMNEKLFF. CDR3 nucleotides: TGCGCCAGCAGCCAAGTGAGGGCGATGAATGAAAAACTGTTTTTT.

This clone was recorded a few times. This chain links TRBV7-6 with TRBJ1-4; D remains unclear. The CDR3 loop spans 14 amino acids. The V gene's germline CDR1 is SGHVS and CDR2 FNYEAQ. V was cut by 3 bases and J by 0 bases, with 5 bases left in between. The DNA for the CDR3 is TGTGCCAGCAGCTTGACTCCAACTAATGAAAAACTGTTTTTT. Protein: CASSLTPTNEKLFF.

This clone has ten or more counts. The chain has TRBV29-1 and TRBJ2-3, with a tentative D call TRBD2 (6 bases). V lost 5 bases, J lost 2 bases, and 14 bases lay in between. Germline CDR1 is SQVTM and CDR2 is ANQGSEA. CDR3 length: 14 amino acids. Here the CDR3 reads CSVPPSGFTDTQYF. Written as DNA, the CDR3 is TGCAGCGTTCCTCCCAGCGGGTTCACAGATACGCAGTATTTT.

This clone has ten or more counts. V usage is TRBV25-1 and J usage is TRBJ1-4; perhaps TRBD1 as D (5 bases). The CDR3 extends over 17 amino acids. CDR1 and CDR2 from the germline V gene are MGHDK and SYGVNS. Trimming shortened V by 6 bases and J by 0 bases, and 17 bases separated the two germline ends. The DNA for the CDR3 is TGTGCCAGCAGCCCCGTTGACGGGGGGACAACTAATGAAAAACTGTTTTTT. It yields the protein CASSPVDGGTTNEKLFF.

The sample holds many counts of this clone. CDR3: CASSLGANTGELFF. The CDR3 DNA is TGTGCCAGCAGTTTGGGTGCGAACACCGGGGAGCTGTTTTTT. The rearrangement uses TRBV27 and TRBJ2-2; unclear D gene. V was shortened by 3 bases and J by 0 bases, with 5 bases between the two germline ends. CDR1 and CDR2 from the germline V gene are MNHEY and SMNVEV (reference sequence). This CDR3 is 14 amino acids long.

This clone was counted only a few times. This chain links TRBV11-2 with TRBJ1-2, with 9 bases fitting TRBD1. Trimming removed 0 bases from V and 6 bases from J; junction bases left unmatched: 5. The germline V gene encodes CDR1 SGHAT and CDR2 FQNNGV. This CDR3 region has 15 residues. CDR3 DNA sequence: TGTGCCAGCAGCTTAGAGGCCGGGACAGGGAATGGCTACACCTTC. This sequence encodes CASSLEAGTGNGYTF.

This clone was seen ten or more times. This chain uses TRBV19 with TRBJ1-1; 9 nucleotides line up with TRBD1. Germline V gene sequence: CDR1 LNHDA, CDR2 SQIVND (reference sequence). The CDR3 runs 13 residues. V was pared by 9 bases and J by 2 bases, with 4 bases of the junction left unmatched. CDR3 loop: CASDRGDNTEAFF. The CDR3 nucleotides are TGTGCCAGCGACAGGGGGGACAACACTGAAGCTTTCTTT.

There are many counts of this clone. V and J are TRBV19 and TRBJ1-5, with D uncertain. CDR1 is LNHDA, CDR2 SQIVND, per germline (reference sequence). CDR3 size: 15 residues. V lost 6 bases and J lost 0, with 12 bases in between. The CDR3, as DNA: TGTGCCAGTAGAGGCACGGGTGCTAGCAATCAGCCCCAGCATTTT. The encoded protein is CASRGTGASNQPQHF.

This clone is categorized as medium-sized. The CDR3 DNA sequence: TGCGCCAGCAGCAAGGACAGGGGGCCTTCCTACGAGCAGTACTTC. Translated, it gives CASSKDRGPSYEQYF. The V call is TRBV5-1, the J call TRBJ2-7; 11 bases match TRBD1. CDR3 length equals 15 residues. The J segment lost 1 base and the V segment lost 4 bases, leaving 4 bases of the junction unmatched. The germline gives CDR1 SGHRS, CDR2 YFSETQ.

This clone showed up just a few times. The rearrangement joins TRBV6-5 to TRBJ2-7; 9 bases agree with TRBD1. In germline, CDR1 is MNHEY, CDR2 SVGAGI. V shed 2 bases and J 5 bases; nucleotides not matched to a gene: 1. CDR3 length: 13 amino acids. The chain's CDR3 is CASSYGTGNEQYF. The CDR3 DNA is TGTGCCAGCAGTTACGGGACAGGGAACGAGCAGTACTTC.

The CDR3: CASSASPGLAGGPYEQYV. In DNA, the CDR3 is TGTGCCAGCAGCGCTAGTCCGGGACTAGCGGGGGGACCTTACGAGCAGTACGTC. The V gene is TRBV7-6, the J gene TRBJ2-7; 15 bases are a match to TRBD2. The ends lost 5 bases at V and 4 bases at J; junction bases unmatched: 12. The CDR3 contains 18 residues. Germline V gene data show CDR1 as SGHVS and CDR2 as FNYEAQ.

The CDR3 DNA reads as TGCAGTGCGAGAACTAGCGGGGCCTCGCTCGGCAATGAGCAGTTCTTC. Translating it yields CSARTSGASLGNEQFF. The rearrangement links TRBV20-1 to TRBJ2-1, with 10 bases lining up with TRBD2. CDR1 and CDR2 (germline): DFQATT, SNEGSKA (reference sequence). The V gene end was trimmed by 6 bases and the J gene end by 6 bases; junction bases not matched to a gene: 14. The CDR3 totals 16 residues.

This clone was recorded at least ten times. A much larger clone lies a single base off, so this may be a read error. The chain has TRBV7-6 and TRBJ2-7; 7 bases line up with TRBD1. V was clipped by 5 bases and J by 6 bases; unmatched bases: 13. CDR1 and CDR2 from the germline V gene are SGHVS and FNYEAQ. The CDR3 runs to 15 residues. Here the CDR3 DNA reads TGTGCCAGCAGCCAAAATTCCGGGACAGCCTGCGAGCAGTACTTC. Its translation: CASSQNSGTACEQYF.

Here the CDR3 DNA reads TGTGCCAGCAGCCCGATGTATGAGCAGTTCTTC. It codes for CASSPMYEQFF. The chain links TRBV2 to TRBJ2-1; D gene uncertain. This CDR3 spans 11 amino acids. CDR1 is SNHLY, CDR2 FYNNEI, per germline. V dropped 6 bases and J dropped 8 bases, with 8 bases sitting between them.

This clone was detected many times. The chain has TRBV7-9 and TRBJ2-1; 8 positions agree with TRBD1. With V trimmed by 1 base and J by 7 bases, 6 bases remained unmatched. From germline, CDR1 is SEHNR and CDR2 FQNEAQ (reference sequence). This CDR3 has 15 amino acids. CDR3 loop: CASSLVGTGQNEQFF. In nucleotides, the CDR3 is TGTGCCAGCAGCTTAGTGGGGACAGGACAGAATGAGCAGTTCTTC. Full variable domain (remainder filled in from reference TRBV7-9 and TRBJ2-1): DTGVSQNPRHKITKRGQNVTFRCDPISEHNRLYWYRQTLGQGPEFLTYFQNEAQLEKSRLLSDRFSAERPKGSFSTLEIQRTEQGDSAMYLCASSLVGTGQNEQFFGPGTRLTVL.

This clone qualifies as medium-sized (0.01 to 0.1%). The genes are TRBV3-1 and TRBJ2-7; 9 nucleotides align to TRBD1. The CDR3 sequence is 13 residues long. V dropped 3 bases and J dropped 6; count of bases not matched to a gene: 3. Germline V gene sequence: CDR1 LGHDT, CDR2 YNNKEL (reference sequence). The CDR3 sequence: CASSHHRGREQYF. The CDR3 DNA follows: TGTGCCAGCAGCCATCACAGGGGGCGCGAGCAGTACTTC.